Sequencing of this T cell receptor beta chain was carried out in a study of somatic mutations in cytotoxic T cells in rheumatoid arthritis. On the study more broadly: Peripheral blood samples of 25 to 35 ml EDTA were taken from patients directly after diagnosis and before treatment.

Germline assignment: CDR1 KGHSH and CDR2 LQKENI. The CDR3 sequence is 13 residues long. V dropped 3 bases and J dropped 6; count of bases not matched to a gene: 1. This clone appeared once. The antigen is undetermined. Whole-study findings and limits: The study found no significant difference in CD8+ T-cell clonality between rheumatoid arthritis patients and age-matched healthy controls.

Sequencing was performed with immunoSEQ multiplex PCR; in TCRdb, only in-frame clones are kept and a portion is missing. The table has 2,500 to 3,000 clones, about nine tenths seen once. Sample: CD8+ T cells sorted from blood. The receptor was derived from a woman aged 55 to 70 with rheumatoid arthritis. The chain recombines TRBV18 with TRBJ2-7, with 11 bases lining up with TRBD2. This CDR3 reads CASSPGLAAEQYF. CDR3 sequence (DNA): TGTGCCAGCTCACCGGGACTAGCGGCCGAGCAGTACTTC. Full variable domain (missing parts from reference TRBV18 and TRBJ2-7): NAGVMQNPRHLVRRRGQEARLRCSPMKGHSHVYWYRQLPEEGLKFMVYLQKENIIDESGMPKERFSAEFPKEGPSILRIQQVVRGDSAAYFCASSPGLAAEQYFGPGTRLTVT.